The rows below give T cell receptor beta chains drawn from one sample of a study of Graves' ophthalmopathy and Graves' hyperthyroidism. TCRdb ran MiXCR on the multiplex PCR reads and lists one entry per CDR3 protein. The data contain approximately 500,000 distinct CDR3 sequences, roughly 14% of them singletons. Sequencing used blood. Source of these receptors: a woman aged 30 to 39 with Graves' ophthalmopathy. Both conserved end residues are part of each CDR3. D genes are given only for firm matches. Some rows have no size entry. The others give once, few or many, or a class for an expanded clone.

CDR3aa	CDR3nt	abundance	d_gene	v_gene	j_gene
CASSYGHPATGPGTEAFF	TGTGCCAGCAGTTACGGTCACCCCGCGACAGGGCCGGGGACTGAAGCTTTCTTT	few	TRBD1	TRBV6-2/TRBV6-3	TRBJ1-1
CASRPTAYSNQPQHF	TGTGCCAGCCGACCGACAGCGTATAGCAATCAGCCCCAGCATTTT	many	.	TRBV28	TRBJ1-5
CASRTGVGELFF	TGTGCCAGCAGGACAGGGGTGGGGGAGCTGTTTTTT	many	TRBD1	TRBV7-2	TRBJ2-2
CASSPTPRMNTEAFF	TGTGCCAGCAGCCCAACCCCACGGATGAACACTGAAGCTTTCTTT	.	.	TRBV3-1	TRBJ1-1
CASADKNIKYF	TGCGCCAGCGCCGACAAAAACATTAAGTACTTC	.	.	TRBV10-2	TRBJ2-4
CAWNLNSNQPQHF	TGTGCCTGGAACCTAAATAGCAATCAGCCCCAGCATTTT	.	.	TRBV30	TRBJ1-5
CASSFNGYYEQYF	TGTGCCAGCAGTTTCAACGGCTACTACGAGCAGTACTTC	many	.	TRBV28	TRBJ2-7
CASGVRGSDTEAFF	TGTGCCAGTGGAGTGAGGGGGAGTGACACTGAAGCTTTCTTT	few	.	TRBV19	TRBJ1-1
CASSPFIGVETQYF	TGCGCCAGCAGCCCCTTTATCGGGGTGGAGACCCAGTACTTC	many	.	TRBV5-1	TRBJ2-5
CSARDPGEEYQPQHF	TGCAGTGCTAGAGACCCAGGGGAAGAATATCAGCCCCAGCATTTT	.	.	TRBV20-1	TRBJ1-5
CASSQGQREFSTEAFF	TGTGCCAGCAGCCAAGGACAGAGGGAGTTTAGCACTGAAGCTTTCTTT	.	.	TRBV3-1	TRBJ1-1
CASSLVGTSDYEQYF	TGTGCCAGCAGCTTAGTTGGGACTAGCGACTACGAGCAGTACTTC	.	TRBD2	TRBV7-8	TRBJ2-7
CASSPTGTGLAGQETQYF	TGTGCCAGCAGTCCAACCGGGACAGGTCTGGCGGGGCAAGAGACCCAGTACTTC	many	TRBD1	TRBV6-4	TRBJ2-5
CASSQDRREQYF	TGTGCCAGCAGTCAAGACCGCCGTGAGCAGTACTTC	many	.	TRBV27	TRBJ2-7
CASSLFSGANVLTF	TGTGCCAGCAGTCTCTTCTCTGGGGCCAACGTCCTGACTTTC	many	.	TRBV28	TRBJ2-6
CSVEGVRSETQYF	TGCAGCGTTGAAGGGGTCCGGTCGGAGACCCAGTACTTC	many	.	TRBV29-1	TRBJ2-5
CASSLVAAYEQYF	TGTGCCAGCAGCTTAGTGGCGGCCTACGAGCAGTACTTC	many	.	TRBV11-2	TRBJ2-7
CASSLGGFNTGELFF	TGTGCCAGCAGTTTGGGAGGGTTCAACACCGGGGAGCTGTTTTTT	.	TRBD2	TRBV6-2/TRBV6-3	TRBJ2-2
CASKGRTGNTGELFF	TGTGCCAGCAAAGGTCGGACAGGGAACACCGGGGAGCTGTTTTTT	.	TRBD1	TRBV12-3/TRBV12-4	TRBJ2-2
CASSAPRGSSNNEQFF	TGTGCCAGCAGCGCCCCCCGGGGGAGCTCGAACAATGAGCAGTTCTTC	.	.	TRBV11-1	TRBJ2-1
CASSPQDSPYEQYF	TGTGCCAGTAGCCCCCAGGACTCCCCCTACGAGCAGTACTTC	many	.	TRBV13	TRBJ2-7
CASSTRAVNYGYTF	TGCGCCAGCAGTACGCGGGCCGTTAACTATGGCTACACCTTC	few	.	TRBV10-1	TRBJ1-2
CASSLRLTGATDQPQHF	TGTGCCAGCAGTTTAAGGTTGACAGGGGCCACGGATCAGCCCCAGCATTTT	many	TRBD1	TRBV28	TRBJ1-5
CSARAGQGYEQYF	TGCAGTGCTAGGGCAGGGCAGGGGTACGAGCAGTACTTC	many	.	TRBV20-1	TRBJ2-7
CASSFERQRGETQYF	TGCGCCAGCAGCTTTGAACGGCAGAGGGGAGAGACCCAGTACTTC	many	.	TRBV5-1	TRBJ2-5
CASSFRFGDEQYF	TGCGCCAGCAGCTTTAGGTTTGGGGACGAGCAGTACTTC	many	.	TRBV5-1	TRBJ2-7
CASRPGQGDAGELFF	TGTGCCAGCCGACCTGGACAGGGAGACGCCGGGGAGCTGTTTTTT	few	TRBD1	TRBV27	TRBJ2-2
CASPPPGLDSPLHF	TGTGCCAGCCCCCCTCCAGGGCTTGATTCACCCCTCCACTTT	few	.	TRBV6-1	TRBJ1-6
CASSFGQGQGYTF	TGTGCCAGCAGTTTCGGACAGGGCCAAGGCTACACCTTC	many	TRBD1	TRBV7-9	TRBJ1-2
CASIPEGRGRGTEAFF	TGTGCCAGCATCCCGGAGGGCAGGGGGCGCGGAACTGAAGCTTTCTTT	many	TRBD1	TRBV28	TRBJ1-1
CSAELAGGQETQYF	TGCAGTGCCGAACTAGCGGGAGGGCAGGAGACCCAGTACTTC	.	TRBD2	TRBV20-1	TRBJ2-5
CASSYGPGQGPGYTF	TGTGCCAGCAGTTACGGTCCTGGACAGGGGCCTGGCTACACCTTC	few	TRBD1	TRBV6-5	TRBJ1-2
CASSFGTGGAGANVLTF	TGTGCCAGCAGTTTCGGGACAGGGGGCGCTGGGGCCAACGTCCTGACTTTC	many	TRBD1	TRBV12-3/TRBV12-4	TRBJ2-6
CASSYGRTGELCF	TGTGCCAGCAGTTACGGACGGACCGGGGAGCTGTGTTTT	once	.	TRBV6-5	TRBJ2-2
CSSSRDYSYEQYF	TGTTCCAGCAGCCGGGACTATAGCTACGAGCAGTACTTC	.	TRBD2	TRBV6-1	TRBJ2-7
CASSTLTIPIYGYTF	TGTGCCAGCAGCACATTGACTATTCCTATCTATGGCTACACCTTC	many	.	TRBV28	TRBJ1-2
CASSHRDYGYTF	TGTGCCAGCAGCCACAGGGACTATGGCTACACCTTC	once	.	TRBV12-3/TRBV12-4	TRBJ1-2
CASSQDRGNEQYF	TGTGCCAGCAGCCAGGACAGGGGGAATGAGCAGTACTTC	.	TRBD1	TRBV3-1	TRBJ2-7
CSARPSGGNGSPLHF	TGCAGTGCTAGGCCCTCTGGGGGGAACGGCTCACCCCTCCACTTT	many	.	TRBV20-1	TRBJ1-6
CASSLGTGFNQPQHF	TGTGCCAGCAGCTTAGGGACAGGCTTCAATCAGCCCCAGCATTTT	many	TRBD1	TRBV7-2	TRBJ1-5